The source of this T cell receptor (beta chain) is a study of untreated major depressive disorder. The table came from immunoSEQ multiplex PCR; TCRdb's copy has only in-frame clones and leaves some out. The sample holds about 20,000 clones, around 87% seen once. This CDR3 spans 17 amino acids. The V segment lost 3 bases and the J segment 3 bases; nucleotides outside the gene matches: 9. The germline V gene has CDR1 SGHAT and CDR2 FQNNGV. This chain links TRBV11-2 with TRBJ2-3; TRBD2 agrees at 10 bases. Sequences were obtained from CD4+ T cells from PBMCs. The sequence was obtained from a woman aged 25 to 39 in good health. Written as DNA, the CDR3 is TGTGCCAGCAGCTTTCTAGCGGGGGTAGTCGGAACAGATACGCAGTATTTT. As protein: CASSFLAGVVGTDTQYF.